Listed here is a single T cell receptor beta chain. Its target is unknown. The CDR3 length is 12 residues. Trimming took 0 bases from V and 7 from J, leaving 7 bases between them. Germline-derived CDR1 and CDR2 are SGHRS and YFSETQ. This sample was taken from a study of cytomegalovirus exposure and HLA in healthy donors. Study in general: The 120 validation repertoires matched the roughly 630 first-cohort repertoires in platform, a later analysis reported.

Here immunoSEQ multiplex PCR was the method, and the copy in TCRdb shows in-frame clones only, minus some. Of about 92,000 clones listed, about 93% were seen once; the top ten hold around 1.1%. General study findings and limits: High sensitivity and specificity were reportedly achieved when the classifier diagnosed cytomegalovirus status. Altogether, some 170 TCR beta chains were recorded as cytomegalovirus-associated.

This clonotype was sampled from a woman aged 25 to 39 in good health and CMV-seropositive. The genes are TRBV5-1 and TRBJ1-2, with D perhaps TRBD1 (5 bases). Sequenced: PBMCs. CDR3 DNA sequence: TGCGCCAGCAGCTTGGGCAGGGCTGGCTACACCTTC. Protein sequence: CASSLGRAGYTF. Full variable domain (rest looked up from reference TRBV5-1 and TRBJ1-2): KAGVTQTPRYLIKTRGQQVTLSCSPISGHRSVSWYQQTPGQGLQFLFEYFSETQRNKGNFPGRFSGRQFSNSRSEMNVSTLELGDSALYLCASSLGRAGYTFGSGTRLTVV.